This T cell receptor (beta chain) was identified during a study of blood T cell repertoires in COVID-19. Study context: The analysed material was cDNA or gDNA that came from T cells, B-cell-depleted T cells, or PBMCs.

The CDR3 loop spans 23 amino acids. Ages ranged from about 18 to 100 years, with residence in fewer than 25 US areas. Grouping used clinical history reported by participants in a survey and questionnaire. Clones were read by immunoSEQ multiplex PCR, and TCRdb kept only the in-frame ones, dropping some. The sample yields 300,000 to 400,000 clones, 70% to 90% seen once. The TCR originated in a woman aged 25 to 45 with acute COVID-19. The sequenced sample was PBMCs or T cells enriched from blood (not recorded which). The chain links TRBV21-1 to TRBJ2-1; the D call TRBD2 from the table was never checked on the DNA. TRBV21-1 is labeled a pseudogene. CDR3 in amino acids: CASSKRQYLRFPDPWAGRNEQFF. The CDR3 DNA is TGTGCCAGCAGCAAAAGGCAGTACCTCCGTTTCCCGGACCCTTGGGCGGGCCGCAATGAGCAGTTCTTC.